The entry below describes one T cell receptor (beta chain). The record originates from a study of CD8 T cells in Susac syndrome. RNA, at roughly 0.45 to 1 ug, was reverse transcribed with random hexamers. The method of amplification for TCR beta CDR3 was immunoSEQ multiplex PCR, covering 54 Vbeta and 13 Jbeta. TCRdb re-called the immunoSEQ multiplex PCR reads through MiXCR, storing one row per CDR3 protein. The table records around 190,000 distinct CDR3 sequences, over 85% of them present only once. This CDR3 spans 12 amino acids. Trimming took 0 bases from V and 2 from J, leaving 1 base between them. The V gene's germline CDR1 is SGDLS and CDR2 YYNGEE. FACS was used to enrich TEMRA cells, whereas the CD8+ and CD4+ T cells were obtained by negative isolation.

The sequenced sample consisted of CD4+ T cells from PBMCs. J is TRBJ2-3 and V is TRBV9, with D hard to call. This TCR was sampled from a human donor in good health. The CDR3 spells CASSVDTDTQYF. The CDR3 DNA is TGTGCCAGCAGCGTAGACACAGATACGCAGTATTTT.